This record concerns one TCR beta chain sequence. The assay was immunoSEQ multiplex PCR, and TCRdb's table has in-frame clones only and misses some. The sample consists of approximately 180,000 clones, approximately 88% of them appearing once. The data were taken from a study of blood T cell repertoires in COVID-19. Across the study: Nucleic acid was either cDNA or gDNA, and it came from T cells, B-cell-depleted T cells, or PBMCs.

CDR1 and CDR2 (germline): MNHNY, SVGAGI (reference sequence). The V gene end was trimmed by 5 bases and the J gene end by 5 bases; junction bases not matched to a gene: 5. This CDR3 spans 14 amino acids. The gene calls are TRBV6-6 and TRBJ1-1; 10 positions match TRBD1. Sequenced: peripheral blood. The TCR sequence derives from a middle-aged woman with COVID-19, enrolled during active disease. The CDR3 coding sequence is TGTGCCAGCAGTGTTGGACAGGGGGGAACTGAAGCTTTCTTT. Its protein is CASSVGQGGTEAFF.